These 26 T cell receptor beta chains originate from one sample sequenced in a study of blood T cells in healthy people across ages. Alongside a J-beta primer mix, a sample-barcoded 5' primer served in a second PCR lasting roughly 6 to 12 cycles. TCRdb used MiXCR to reprocess the 5' RACE reads, holding one entry per CDR3 protein. The sample yields 1.5 million to 1.8 million distinct CDR3 sequences, roughly 43% seen once. Sequenced: blood. The receptors derive from a woman aged 18 to 35 in good health.

CDR3 nucleotide sequence: TGCAGTGCTAGCCAGACAGGGGTCGCTGGCTACACCTTC. It codes for CSASQTGVAGYTF. The chain carries TRBV20-1 and TRBJ1-2, with TRBD1 matching over 8 bases. The CDR3 extends over 13 amino acids. V lost 3 bases, J lost 7 bases, and 7 bases stayed unmatched. Per germline, CDR1 DFQATT and CDR2 SNEGSKA (reference sequence).

This clonotype has a count of ten or more. The V call is TRBV28, the J call TRBJ1-5; perhaps TRBD1 as D (5 bases). Trimming took off 2 bases at V and 4 bases at J, with 9 bases between the two ends. This CDR3 is 14 amino acids long. Germline-derived CDR1 and CDR2 are MDHEN and SYDVKM. The CDR3 is CASSLGGVNQPQHF. The CDR3 coding sequence is TGTGCCAGCAGTTTAGGGGGGGTGAATCAGCCCCAGCATTTT.

The CDR3 is CASSFGTTYNEQYF. The CDR3 nucleotides read TGTGCCAGCAGTTTCGGGACAACCTACAATGAGCAGTACTTC. The rearrangement links TRBV12-3 or TRBV12-4 to TRBJ2-7; TRBD1 is a possible D gene (6 bases). Deletions cut 3 bases from V and 7 bases from J, with 16 bases between. The CDR3 contains 14 residues.

V and J are TRBV7-2 and TRBJ1-5; D not resolved. CDR1 is SGHTA and CDR2 is FQGNSA in the germline V gene. V lost 4 bases, J lost 4 bases, and 8 bases lay in between. The CDR3 loop spans 13 amino acids. CDR3 bases: TGTGCCAGCAGCTCAGAGCAGAATCAGCCCCAGCATTTT. The encoded protein is CASSSEQNQPQHF.

This clonotype was seen only once. CDR3 nucleotides: TGTGCCAGCAGTTTAAGGGACTTCTTCCAAGCTCGGAGGCGGACAGATACGCAGTATTTT. Translated, it gives CASSLRDFFQARRRTDTQYF. This sequence joins TRBV12-3 or TRBV12-4 and TRBJ2-3; a weak D match, TRBD2 (6 bases). The CDR3 is 20 amino acids. Deletions cut 2 bases from V and 3 bases from J, with 27 bases between.

This clonotype was seen repeatedly, ten times or more. The J gene is TRBJ2-3, the V gene TRBV3-1, with D possibly TRBD1 on 5 matching bases. V was clipped by 0 bases and J by 1 base, with 8 bases between them. Per the germline V gene, CDR1 is LGHDT and CDR2 is YNNKEL (reference sequence). This CDR3 has 15 amino acids. The CDR3 DNA reads TGTGCCAGCAGCCAAGATCAGGGCCGCACAGATACGCAGTATTTT. Translated: CASSQDQGRTDTQYF.

This clonotype was picked up one time. The chain carries TRBV27 and TRBJ2-5; 8 nucleotides align to TRBD1. The tail of the sequence fits TRBJ2-1 better, so the J call may be wrong. This CDR3 spans 15 amino acids. CDR1 and CDR2 (germline): MNHEY, SMNVEV (reference sequence). The CDR3 DNA reads as TGTGCCAGCAGACGCGCCCGGACAGGGCGAGAGACCCAGTTCTTC. It is translated as CASRRARTGRETQFF.

V gene TRBV6-5 combines with J gene TRBJ2-1; 7 bases fit TRBD2. The CDR3 has 14 residues. Germline assignment: CDR1 MNHEY and CDR2 SVGAGI. V shed 4 bases, J shed 10 bases, and the junction held 10 bases outside the gene matches. This chain's CDR3 is CASSSPYSGSEQFF. Written as DNA, the CDR3 is TGTGCCAGCAGTTCTCCTTATAGCGGGTCGGAGCAGTTCTTC.

The genes are TRBV27 and TRBJ2-7; no reliable D call. Germline assignment: CDR1 MNHEY and CDR2 SMNVEV (reference sequence). CDR3 length: 15 residues. Trimming cost V 4 bases and J 3 bases, with 16 bases left between them. In DNA form, the CDR3 reads TGTGCCAGCAGTTGGAGCAGCCCTTCAGTCTACGAGCAGTACTTC. This encodes CASSWSSPSVYEQYF.

The V call is TRBV9, the J call TRBJ2-7; D remains ambiguous. V gave up 0 bases and J gave up 0 bases, with 7 bases separating them. CDR1 is SGDLS and CDR2 is YYNGEE in the germline V gene. This CDR3 region has 14 residues. This CDR3 is CASSVDPASYEQYF. CDR3 sequence (DNA): TGTGCCAGCAGCGTAGATCCGGCCTCCTACGAGCAGTACTTC.

This chain links TRBV7-2 with TRBJ1-1; D is perhaps TRBD1 (5 bases). Germline CDR1 reads SGHTA; CDR2 reads FQGNSA. This CDR3 contains 15 residues. The V end lost 0 bases, the J end lost 8 bases, and 16 bases lay between the germline ends. The CDR3 protein is CASSLAGPVIGEAFF. The CDR3 region has the DNA TGTGCCAGCAGCTTAGCGGGGCCGGTGATTGGGGAAGCTTTCTTT. The variable domain in full, completed from reference TRBV7-2 and TRBJ1-1, reads GAGVSQSPSNKVTEKGKDVELRCDPISGHTALYWYRQSLGQGLEFLIYFQGNSAPDKSGLPSDRFSAERTGGSVSTLTIQRTQQEDSAVYLCASSLAGPVIGEAFFGQGTRLTVV.

This clonotype was seen at least ten times. This chain joins TRBV27 and TRBJ2-7, with TRBD2 matching over 8 bases. Germline values: CDR1 MNHEY, CDR2 SMNVEV (reference sequence). This CDR3 is 14 amino acids long. J gave up 0 bases and V 3 bases, and 1 base lay outside the gene matches. The CDR3 DNA sequence: TGTGCCAGCAGTTTGCGGGGGGCCTCCTACGAGCAGTACTTC. It specifies CASSLRGASYEQYF.

A few counts support this clonotype. The chain joins TRBV20-1 to TRBJ1-6; D uncertain. Germline loops: CDR1 DFQATT, CDR2 SNEGSKA (reference sequence). The ends were cut back, 5 bases at V and 2 bases at J, with 13 bases in the middle. This CDR3 spans 15 amino acids. CDR3 in DNA: TGCAGTGCTGGACCCCCCGGGACCTATAATTCACCCCTCCACTTT. It translates to CSAGPPGTYNSPLHF.

This clonotype was found a few times. J is TRBJ2-1 and V is TRBV12-3 or TRBV12-4; D unclear. There are 16 residues in the CDR3. V lost 5 bases and J lost 7, with 21 bases in between. The CDR3 sequence: CASSGVTRGEWNEQFF. CDR3 sequence (DNA): TGTGCCAGCAGTGGGGTTACTCGAGGAGAATGGAATGAGCAGTTCTTC.

V gene TRBV4-1 combines with J gene TRBJ1-1; D uncertain. The ends were cut back, 1 base at V and 6 bases at J, with 15 bases in the middle. Germline-derived CDR1 and CDR2 are MGHRA and YSYEKL. The CDR3 runs 15 residues. The CDR3 here is CASSQGPGREAEAFF. The CDR3 DNA reads TGCGCCAGCAGCCAAGGGCCGGGGAGAGAGGCTGAAGCTTTCTTT.

This rearrangement joins TRBV11-3 to TRBJ1-2; tentative D call: TRBD1 (5 bases). CDR3 size: 15 residues. The V gene lost 5 bases and the J gene lost 4 bases, with 17 bases spanning the gap. The germline V gene encodes CDR1 SGHNT and CDR2 YENEEA. The CDR3, as DNA: TGTGCCAGCAGCAAGATCCGCAGGGAATTCTATGGCTACACCTTC. Its protein product is CASSKIRREFYGYTF.

This clonotype turned up a few times. This chain joins TRBV30 and TRBJ2-7; D uncertain. V was pared by 2 bases and J by 3 bases, with 5 bases between. CDR3 size: 11 residues. The germline gives CDR1 GTSNPN, CDR2 SVGIG (reference sequence). CDR3 coding DNA: TGTGCCTGGAGTTTCGGCTACGAGCAGTACTTC. Translating it yields CAWSFGYEQYF. Variable domain in full (rest from reference TRBV30 and TRBJ2-7): SQTIHQWPATLVQPVGSPLSLECTVEGTSNPNLYWYRQAAGRGLQLLFYSVGIGQISSEVPQNLSASRPQDRQFILSSKKLLLSDSGFYLCAWSFGYEQYFGPGTRLTVT.

This clonotype appeared once. The gene calls are TRBV29-1 and TRBJ2-1, with 8 nucleotides matching TRBD1. The J call could be wrong; TRBJ2-7 is a better fit for the DNA end. Germline loops: CDR1 SQVTM, CDR2 ANQGSEA. This CDR3 spans 15 amino acids. The CDR3 protein is CSVAPGQEYYNEQYF. CDR3 DNA: TGCAGCGTGGCCCCGGGACAGGAATACTACAATGAGCAGTACTTC.

This clonotype was observed once. V gene TRBV19 combines with J gene TRBJ2-5; unclear D gene. The CDR3 is made up of 13 amino acids. Between the trimmed V and J ends, which lost 5 bases and 11 bases, there was a span of 18 bases. The germline V gene encodes CDR1 LNHDA and CDR2 SQIVND (reference sequence). Written as DNA, the CDR3 is TGTGCCAGTAGTTTCCCCTGGGTGAATGAGCAGTACTTC. Its translation: CASSFPWVNEQYF.

This clonotype turned up a few times. V is TRBV7-9 and J is TRBJ2-2; 13 bases agree with TRBD2. The V gene's germline CDR1 is SEHNR and CDR2 FQNEAQ (reference sequence). This CDR3 comprises 19 residues. Trimming removed 8 bases from V and 3 bases from J; junction bases left unmatched: 15. The CDR3 spells CASAPITSGRASDTGELFF. CDR3 nucleotides: TGTGCCAGCGCCCCGATTACTAGCGGGAGGGCCTCCGACACCGGGGAGCTGTTTTTT.

J is TRBJ2-1 and V is TRBV7-2; 13 bases agree with TRBD2. The tail of the sequence fits TRBJ2-7 better, so the J call may be wrong. CDR3 length equals 16 residues. CDR1 and CDR2 from the germline V gene are SGHTA and FQGNSA. CDR3 coding DNA: TGTGCCAGCAGCATTGGGACTAGCGGGGCCTACAATGAGCAGTACTTC. Its translation: CASSIGTSGAYNEQYF.

The rearrangement uses TRBV20-1 and TRBJ2-3; weak D call: TRBD2 (6 bases). The germline gives CDR1 DFQATT, CDR2 SNEGSKA (reference sequence). Deletions cut 5 bases from V and 3 bases from J, with 15 bases between. CDR3 size: 14 residues. In DNA form, the CDR3 reads TGCAGTGCTTACCCTCCGGGAGATACAGATACGCAGTATTTT. It yields the protein CSAYPPGDTDTQYF.

The J gene is TRBJ2-1, the V gene TRBV20-1, with a possible D match to TRBD2 (5 bases). CDR3 length: 12 residues. Germline CDR1 reads DFQATT; CDR2 reads SNEGSKA (reference sequence). Deletions cut 5 bases from V and 7 bases from J, with 12 bases between. The CDR3 region is CSASLRGNEQFF. The CDR3 coding sequence is TGCAGTGCTTCACTCCGGGGAAATGAGCAGTTCTTC.

This rearrangement joins TRBV5-5 to TRBJ1-4; D may be TRBD1 (6 bases). Germline lookup yields CDR1 SGHKS and CDR2 YYEKEE (reference sequence). CDR3 length: 15 amino acids. V lost 0 bases and J 8 bases, leaving 14 bases between the germline ends. The CDR3, as DNA: TGTGCCAGCAGCTTGGTCCCCGGGGGCGGGGAAAAACTGTTTTTT. It is translated as CASSLVPGGGEKLFF.

This clonotype appeared many times. The chain has TRBV5-1 and TRBJ2-7, with D possibly TRBD2 on 6 matching bases. The CDR3 length is 13 residues. The germline CDR1 and CDR2 sequences are SGHRS and YFSETQ. V shed 9 bases and J shed 5 bases, with 18 bases lying between them. CDR3 DNA sequence: TGCGCCACCAAGGTTGCGGGAACGAACGAGCAGTACTTC. This translates into CATKVAGTNEQYF.

With respect to this clonotype: Its ends do not fully match the called genes, so a read error is possible. The V and J genes are TRBV29-1 and TRBJ2-7; 7 positions match TRBD1. The length of the CDR3 is 14 residues. In germline, CDR1 is SQVTM, CDR2 ANQGSEA. The CDR3 region has the DNA TGCAGCGGGCAAGGGACAGCTTTTTCGGATGAGCAGTGCTTC. This codes for CSGQGTAFSDEQCF.